These T cell receptor beta chains were read from a single sample in a study of blood T cell repertoires in COVID-19. Measured with immunoSEQ multiplex PCR; TCRdb has only the in-frame clones, and not every one. The table shows some 42,000 clones, with more than 75% occurring only once. Sequenced input: peripheral blood. These receptors all stem from a man aged 80 or over with acute or convalescent COVID-19. The CDR3 runs from the conserved cysteine through the conserved F or W. A D gene is named only where the DNA matches it firmly. The size entry is marked missing in some rows and otherwise reads once, few, many or a size class.

d_call	v_call	j_call	clone_size	cdr3_nt	cdr3_aa
TRBD1	TRBV15	TRBJ2-5	medium-sized	TGTGCCACCAGCAGTGATAGGACAGGGAAAGAGACCCAGTACTTC	CATSSDRTGKETQYF
NA	TRBV30	TRBJ1-1	NA	TGTGCCTGGAGTGTCTGGGGGGGCACTGAAGCTTTCTTT	CAWSVWGGTEAFF
NA	TRBV5-4	TRBJ2-1	NA	TGTGCCAGCAGCTTGCCTAGCCATGAGCAGTTCTTC	CASSLPSHEQFF
TRBD1	TRBV6-5	TRBJ1-6	NA	TGTGCCAGCAGTTACTCGGGACAGGGGGATTCACCCCTCCACTTT	CASSYSGQGDSPLHF
TRBD2	TRBV5-1	TRBJ2-7	NA	TGCGCCAGCAGGGAGAGCGGGAGCCGATACGAGCAGTACTTC	CASRESGSRYEQYF
TRBD1	TRBV11-2	TRBJ2-1	NA	TGTGCCAGCAGCCGATTAGGGACAGACCTCTACAATGAGCAGTTCTTC	CASSRLGTDLYNEQFF
NA	TRBV6-5	TRBJ2-2	NA	TGTGCCAGCAGTCCGGGGTCGAACACCGGGGAGCTGTTTTTT	CASSPGSNTGELFF
NA	TRBV9	TRBJ2-5	NA	TGTGCCAGCAGCGTTGGTAACCAGCAAGAGACCCAGTACTTC	CASSVGNQQETQYF
NA	TRBV5-1	TRBJ2-2	few	TGCGCCACCAGGGGTGGGGACTCGAACACCGGGGAGCTGTTTTTT	CATRGGDSNTGELFF
NA	TRBV20-1	TRBJ1-1	NA	TGCAGTGCGTTCCGGAGCAGTGAAGCTTTCTTT	CSAFRSSEAFF
NA	TRBV19	TRBJ1-1	NA	TGTGCCAGTAGTATGGCAGGGTTCACTGAAGCTTTCTTT	CASSMAGFTEAFF
NA	TRBV25-1	TRBJ1-4	once	TGTGCCAGCAGTGAGCACAGACAGGCTAATGAAAAACTGTTTTTT	CASSEHRQANEKLFF
TRBD1	TRBV3-1/TRBV3-2	TRBJ1-6	NA	TGTGCCAGCAGCGCGGGACAGGGGAGTTATAATTCACCCCTCCACTTT	CASSAGQGSYNSPLHF
NA	TRBV5-8	TRBJ1-1	NA	TGTGCCAGCAGCCTTCTACAGGGCACCACTGAAGCTTTCTTT	CASSLLQGTTEAFF
TRBD2	TRBV7-9	TRBJ2-1	NA	TGTGCCAGCAGCTCCGTGACTAGCCAGGGTGAGCAGTTCTTC	CASSSVTSQGEQFF
NA	TRBV6-5	TRBJ2-2	once	TGTGCCAGCAGTCCCGGACACCTGAACACCGGGGAGCTGTTTTTT	CASSPGHLNTGELFF
NA	TRBV15	TRBJ2-7	NA	TGTGCCACCAGCAGGGGGAGCTTTTCGGGCTACGAGCAGTACTTC	CATSRGSFSGYEQYF
NA	TRBV21-1	TRBJ2-7	NA	TGTGCCAGCAGTCGGGGACAGGGTGTGGAGCAGTACTTC	CASSRGQGVEQYF
NA	TRBV2	TRBJ2-1	NA	TGTGCCAGCAGTGAATTCATCGGGACAACCTACAATGAGCAGTTCTTC	CASSEFIGTTYNEQFF
TRBD1	TRBV6-6	TRBJ1-5	few	TGTGCCAGCAGTCCACATCGGACAGGGGCCGGCAATCAGCCCCAGCATTTT	CASSPHRTGAGNQPQHF
NA	TRBV5-1	TRBJ1-4	NA	TGCGCCAGCAGCTTGGCGGGAACTAATGAAAAACTGTTTTTT	CASSLAGTNEKLFF
TRBD1	TRBV29-1	TRBJ1-1	few	TGCAGCGCGATGACAGGGGGCACTGAAGCTTTCTTT	CSAMTGGTEAFF
NA	TRBV7-2	TRBJ1-1	NA	TGTGCCAGCAGCTTAGCACAGGGAGGGATCGCTTTCTTT	CASSLAQGGIAFF
NA	TRBV27	TRBJ2-2	NA	TGTGCCAGCAGTACTAGGTTCTTGGGCACCGGGGAGTTGTTTTTT	CASSTRFLGTGELFF
TRBD2	TRBV27	TRBJ2-7	NA	TGTGCCAGCACCGATAGCGGGAGTTCCTACGAGCAGTACTTC	CASTDSGSSYEQYF
TRBD2	TRBV28	TRBJ2-3	NA	TGTGCCAGCAGTTTCCCCTTGCGGAATAGCGGGAGCGACGCAGATACGCAGTATTTT	CASSFPLRNSGSDADTQYF
TRBD2	TRBV6-1	TRBJ2-3	NA	TGTGCCAGCAGTGAAGCGTTTACTAGCGCAAGCACAGATACGCAGTATTTT	CASSEAFTSASTDTQYF
NA	TRBV7-9	TRBJ2-1	NA	TGTGCCAGCAGCTTGCAGGTCTCCGAAAATGAGCAGTTCTTC	CASSLQVSENEQFF
NA	TRBV3-1/TRBV3-2	TRBJ2-5	NA	TGTGCCAGCAGCCAAGAAAGGGGCCTTCAAGAGACCCAGTACTTC	CASSQERGLQETQYF
NA	TRBV15	TRBJ1-1	NA	TGTGCCACCACACAATTAATGAACACTGAAGCTTTCTTT	CATTQLMNTEAFF
NA	TRBV19	TRBJ1-2	NA	TGTGCCAGTAGTAAGGCCAGAAGCGTCCCCTATGGCTACACCTTC	CASSKARSVPYGYTF
NA	TRBV29-1	TRBJ1-1	NA	TGCAGCGTTAGAGGTGGGGCACCTAACACTGAAGCTTTCTTT	CSVRGGAPNTEAFF
TRBD2	TRBV5-4	TRBJ2-2	few	TGTGCCAGCAGCTTCCGACTAGCGGGAGTGAACACCGGGGAGCTGTTTTTT	CASSFRLAGVNTGELFF
TRBD2	TRBV5-1	TRBJ2-5	NA	TGCGCCAGCAGCTTGAACGGGGGGGCCCAAGAGACCCAGTACTTC	CASSLNGGAQETQYF
NA	TRBV10-3	TRBJ1-2	NA	TGTGCCATCAGTGAGCCAGGGTGGGGTGGCTACACCTTC	CAISEPGWGGYTF
TRBD2	TRBV18	TRBJ2-2	NA	TGTGCCAGCCACGGGACTAGCGGGAGTACCGGGGAGCTGTTTTTT	CASHGTSGSTGELFF
NA	TRBV6-1	TRBJ1-3	NA	TGTGCCAGCAGTGAAATAAAAAGCCCGGGAAACACCATATATTTT	CASSEIKSPGNTIYF
TRBD1	TRBV6-5	TRBJ1-6	few	TGTGCCAGCAGTTGGGACAGGGGGAATTCACCCCTCCACTTT	CASSWDRGNSPLHF
NA	TRBV11-2	TRBJ2-7	NA	TGTGCCAGCAGCCTTACAAACTACTACGAGCAGTACTTC	CASSLTNYYEQYF
TRBD2	TRBV30	TRBJ2-1	NA	TGTGCCTGGAGTGTAAACGGGAGGGCCGGCAGTGAGCAGTTCTTC	CAWSVNGRAGSEQFF
NA	TRBV19	TRBJ2-7	NA	TGTGCCAGTAACGGCGGGAACGCCTACGAGCAGTACTTC	CASNGGNAYEQYF
TRBD1	TRBV7-9	TRBJ1-1	NA	TGTGCCAGCAGCTTAGCAAGGGGGCTAAACACTGAAGCTTTCTTT	CASSLARGLNTEAFF
NA	TRBV25-1	TRBJ2-3	NA	TGTGCCAGCAGTGATTCGGGTGATAGCCGAGATACGCAGTATTTT	CASSDSGDSRDTQYF
NA	TRBV2	TRBJ2-1	NA	TGTGCCAGCAGTGTGACTACTTACAATGAGCAGTTCTTC	CASSVTTYNEQFF
NA	TRBV29-1	TRBJ1-2	NA	TGCAGCGTTGAACGCGGGCCGTTTGAGGGCTACACCTTC	CSVERGPFEGYTF
NA	TRBV24-1	TRBJ2-1	NA	TGTGCCACCAGTGATCCCTCCCCTACGGGGGGCACAAATGAGCAGTTCTTC	CATSDPSPTGGTNEQFF
TRBD2	TRBV11-3	TRBJ2-7	NA	TGTGCCAGCAGCCCGCCGGGACTAGCGAGGCACGAGCAGTACTTC	CASSPPGLARHEQYF
NA	TRBV12-3/TRBV12-4	TRBJ1-4	NA	TGTGCCAGCAGTTTCACCGGAAAACTGTTTTTT	CASSFTGKLFF
NA	TRBV2	TRBJ2-1	few	TGTGCCAGCAAACTCACAGGGCCGAATGAGCAGTTCTTC	CASKLTGPNEQFF
TRBD1	TRBV5-6	TRBJ2-2	NA	TGTGCCAGCAGTTCAGGGGGCCCAACCGGGGAGCTGTTTTTT	CASSSGGPTGELFF
NA	TRBV2	TRBJ1-3	NA	TGTGCCAGCAGTGACGCCTGGGCGGGGGCGAGCTCTGGAAACACCATATATTTT	CASSDAWAGASSGNTIYF
NA	TRBV18	TRBJ1-4	once	TGTGCCAGCTCACCACCGGAGTCTAATGAAAAACTGTTTTTT	CASSPPESNEKLFF
TRBD2	TRBV24-1	TRBJ2-1	NA	TGTGCCACCAGTGCCCGGGGGGGGAGCTCCTACAATGAGCAGTTCTTC	CATSARGGSSYNEQFF
NA	TRBV18	TRBJ2-5	few	TGTGCCAGCTCACCCCCATTGCGGGGTCCAGAGACCCAGTACTTC	CASSPPLRGPETQYF
TRBD1	TRBV23-1	TRBJ2-1	NA	TGCGCCAGCAGTCAATCGGTCACAGGGGCAAGCGATGAGCAGTTCTTC	CASSQSVTGASDEQFF
NA	TRBV19	TRBJ1-1	NA	TGTGCCAGTAGTATAGACAGGGGAGCTGAAGCTTTCTTT	CASSIDRGAEAFF
TRBD1	TRBV4-1	TRBJ1-4	many	TGCGCCAGCAGCCAAGGGACAGGGGGTTTTGAAAAACTGTTTTTT	CASSQGTGGFEKLFF